This is a list of T cell receptor beta chains from one sample in a study of CD8 T cells in Susac syndrome. In TCRdb, the immunoSEQ multiplex PCR reads were re-called with MiXCR into one record per CDR3 protein. The repertoire consists of roughly 180,000 distinct CDR3 sequences, with approximately 93% occurring once and the leading ten covering around 0.097%. The sample comprised CD4+ T cells from PBMCs. The receptors originated from a human donor with multiple sclerosis. Each CDR3 is given without its conserved first and last residue.

V gene | CDR3 protein
TRBV3-1 | ASSPGSSYEQY
TRBV5-1 | ASSPTSGSSYNEQF
TRBV12-3/TRBV12-4 | ASSLGILISYEQY
TRBV28 | ASSLSLRQTSGANVLT
TRBV20-1 | SAPTAGNNEQF
TRBV28 | ASSQPDRAVVDEQF
TRBV11-2 | ASSLIRGAKNIQY
TRBV10-3 | AVKQGLAENTGELF
TRBV4-1 | ASSQGQSSTDTQY
TRBV3-1 | ASSQGDRNTEAF
TRBV2 | ASTPTRMNEQF